The rows below give T cell receptor beta chains drawn from one sample of a study of cytomegalovirus exposure and HLA in healthy donors. Sequenced by immunoSEQ multiplex PCR; TCRdb stores in-frame clones only, minus some. This table holds 170,000 or so clones, approximately 80% found once. The specimen sequenced was PBMCs. These TCRs come from a man aged 30 to 45 in good health and CMV-seropositive. Each CDR3 is given with its conserved first and last residue. The order of the fields is J gene, V gene, CDR3 protein.

j_call: TRBJ1-1; v_call: TRBV27; cdr3_aa: CASSFGQGDEAFF
j_call: TRBJ2-7; v_call: TRBV19; cdr3_aa: CASSIALAGAPYEQYF
j_call: TRBJ2-7; v_call: TRBV28; cdr3_aa: CASSFQGLYEQYF
j_call: TRBJ2-1; v_call: TRBV4-3; cdr3_aa: CASSQVARTAHNEQFF
j_call: TRBJ1-2; v_call: TRBV18; cdr3_aa: CASSPSPDLGYGYTF
j_call: TRBJ2-1; v_call: TRBV30; cdr3_aa: CAWTPRGNEQFF
j_call: TRBJ2-7; v_call: TRBV7-2; cdr3_aa: CASSRDRPTSYEQYF
j_call: TRBJ2-2; v_call: TRBV6-6; cdr3_aa: CASSRLAGETGELFF
j_call: TRBJ1-2; v_call: TRBV4-1; cdr3_aa: CASSQDRGKGGYTF
j_call: TRBJ2-2; v_call: TRBV5-1; cdr3_aa: CASSLVQTTGELFF
j_call: TRBJ1-1; v_call: TRBV2; cdr3_aa: CASSAGQAVLGGEAFF
j_call: TRBJ2-3; v_call: TRBV5-1; cdr3_aa: CASSLETVSTDTQYF
j_call: TRBJ1-1; v_call: TRBV27; cdr3_aa: CASSLGQQNTEAFF
j_call: TRBJ2-7; v_call: TRBV5-1; cdr3_aa: CASSGQADLVKQYF
j_call: TRBJ1-1; v_call: TRBV6-5; cdr3_aa: CASSSTDRGIAEAFF
j_call: TRBJ1-4; v_call: TRBV5-6; cdr3_aa: CASKRVFNEKLFF
j_call: TRBJ1-2; v_call: TRBV7-8; cdr3_aa: CASSLVRTGGDGYTF
j_call: TRBJ2-1; v_call: TRBV6-4; cdr3_aa: CASSVEFGDEQFF
j_call: TRBJ2-2; v_call: TRBV5-1; cdr3_aa: CASTATSGNTGELFF
j_call: .; v_call: TRBV4-1; cdr3_aa: CASSQDPQEPYEQYF
j_call: TRBJ1-1; v_call: TRBV5-4; cdr3_aa: CASTWGGNTEAFF
j_call: TRBJ2-3; v_call: TRBV29-1; cdr3_aa: CSVEWGGKPDTQYF
j_call: TRBJ1-1; v_call: TRBV25-1; cdr3_aa: CASSELGTKNTEAFF
j_call: TRBJ1-6; v_call: TRBV30; cdr3_aa: CAWSVPGSSYNSPLHF
j_call: TRBJ2-7; v_call: TRBV13; cdr3_aa: CASSTGTGGVYEQYF
j_call: TRBJ2-7; v_call: TRBV27; cdr3_aa: CASSLWGGRDEQYF
j_call: TRBJ1-5; v_call: TRBV5-6; cdr3_aa: CASSFAATPYSNQPQHF
j_call: TRBJ2-7; v_call: TRBV25-1; cdr3_aa: CASSDTGTAPYEQYF
j_call: TRBJ2-3; v_call: TRBV19; cdr3_aa: CASRLAGGSFSTDTQYF
j_call: TRBJ1-1; v_call: TRBV10-3; cdr3_aa: CAISAGGANTEAFF
j_call: TRBJ2-1; v_call: TRBV7-9; cdr3_aa: CASSPPGGPVNEQFF
j_call: TRBJ2-1; v_call: TRBV5-8; cdr3_aa: CATHSGGARNEQFF
j_call: TRBJ2-1; v_call: TRBV27; cdr3_aa: CASRYRGPGNEQFF
j_call: TRBJ2-1; v_call: TRBV6-1; cdr3_aa: CASTHRGENNEQFF
j_call: TRBJ2-3; v_call: TRBV7-3; cdr3_aa: CASSLRVGLGSDTQYF
j_call: TRBJ1-3; v_call: TRBV14; cdr3_aa: CASSQVRRPSSGNTIYF
j_call: TRBJ2-2; v_call: TRBV4-1; cdr3_aa: CASSQVGGRALAGELFF
j_call: TRBJ2-7; v_call: TRBV9; cdr3_aa: CASSDSRLAGNYEQYF
j_call: TRBJ2-7; v_call: TRBV5-6; cdr3_aa: CASSRGLAEHYEQYF
j_call: TRBJ1-5; v_call: TRBV27; cdr3_aa: CASPLRGNKPQHF
j_call: TRBJ2-1; v_call: TRBV15; cdr3_aa: CATSPNLPLTGVYNNEQFF